The subject of this entry is one T cell receptor beta chain. These data are taken from a study of CD8 T cells in Susac syndrome. The V end lost 5 bases, the J end lost 7 bases, and 21 bases lay between the germline ends. The CDR3 has 16 residues. Germline V CDR1 and CDR2: KGHSH, LQKENI. An input of about 0.45 to 1 ug of RNA was subjected to reverse transcription using random hexamers. TCRdb called the immunoSEQ multiplex PCR reads again in MiXCR, with one record for every CDR3 protein. The data show approximately 80,000 distinct CDR3 sequences, roughly 94% seen once. The gene calls are TRBV18 and TRBJ1-5, with a weak D call TRBD1 (6 bases). Sequenced: CD8+ T cells from PBMCs. The sequence was obtained from a human donor with Susac syndrome. CDR3 nucleotide sequence: TGTGCCAGCTCATCGGGGGGCGGCCGCACTGGGCAGCCCCAGCATTTT. Translated: CASSSGGGRTGQPQHF.